This T cell receptor beta chain was sequenced in a study of CD8 T cells in ankylosing spondylitis. Study-wide results and caveats: Several of the motif variants were reported before in synovial fluid and blood from reactive arthritis.

In the case of this clonotype: The target antigen is unknown.

Trimming took 3 bases from V and 0 from J, leaving 9 bases between them. CDR3 length equals 16 residues. Germline V gene data show CDR1 as SEHNR and CDR2 as FQNEAQ (reference sequence). Each CDR3 protein gets one entry after TCRdb re-called the 5' RACE reads with MiXCR. The table has 380,000 or so distinct CDR3 sequences, approximately 20% seen once. The receptor's source is a male donor with ankylosing spondylitis or in good health (not recorded which). V is TRBV7-9 and J is TRBJ2-6, with D unclear. The sample comprised blood, either unsorted or a sorted T cell fraction (not recorded which). In DNA form, the CDR3 reads TGTGCCAGCAGCTTTCCCTACCACTCTGGGGCCAACGTCCTGACTTTC. It yields the protein CASSFPYHSGANVLTF.